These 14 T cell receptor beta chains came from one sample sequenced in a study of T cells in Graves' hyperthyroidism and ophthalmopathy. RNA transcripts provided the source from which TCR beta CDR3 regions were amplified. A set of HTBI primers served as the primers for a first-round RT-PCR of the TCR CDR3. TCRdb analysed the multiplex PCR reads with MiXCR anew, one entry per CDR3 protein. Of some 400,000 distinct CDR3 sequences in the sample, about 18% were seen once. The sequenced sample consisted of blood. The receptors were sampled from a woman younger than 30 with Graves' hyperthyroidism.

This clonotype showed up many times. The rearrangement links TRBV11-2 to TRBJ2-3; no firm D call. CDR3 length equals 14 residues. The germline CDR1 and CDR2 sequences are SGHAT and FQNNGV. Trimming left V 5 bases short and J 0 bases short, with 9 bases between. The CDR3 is CASSRFLSTDTQYF. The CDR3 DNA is TGTGCCAGCAGCCGGTTTCTTAGCACAGATACGCAGTATTTT.

CDR3 sequence (DNA): TGCAGTGCTAGAGATCCCGGGAGGGTTGAAGCTTTCTTT. As protein: CSARDPGRVEAFF. V is TRBV20-1 and J is TRBJ1-1; D uncertain. Trimming pared 0 bases from V and 7 bases from J, leaving 12 bases between. CDR1 and CDR2 (germline): DFQATT, SNEGSKA (reference sequence). CDR3 length: 13 amino acids.

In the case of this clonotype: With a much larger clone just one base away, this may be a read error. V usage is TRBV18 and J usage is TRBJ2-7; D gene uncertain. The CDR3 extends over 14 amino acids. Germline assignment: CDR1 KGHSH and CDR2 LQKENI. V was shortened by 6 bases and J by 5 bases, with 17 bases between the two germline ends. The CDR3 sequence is CASSPTSKPDEQYF. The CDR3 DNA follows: TGTGCCAGCTCCCCCACGAGCAAACCCGACGAGCAGTACTTC. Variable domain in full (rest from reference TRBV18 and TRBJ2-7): NAGVMQNPRHLVRRRGQEARLRCSPMKGHSHVYWYRQLPEEGLKFMVYLQKENIIDESGMPKERFSAEFPKEGPSILRIQQVVRGDSAAYFCASSPTSKPDEQYFGPGTRLTVT.

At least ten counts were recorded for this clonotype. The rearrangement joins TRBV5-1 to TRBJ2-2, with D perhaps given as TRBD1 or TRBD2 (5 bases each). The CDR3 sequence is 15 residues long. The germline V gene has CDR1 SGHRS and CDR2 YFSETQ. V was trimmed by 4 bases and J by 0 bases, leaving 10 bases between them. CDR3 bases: TGCGCCAGCAGCCGGGACGGACCGAACACCGGGGAGCTGTTTTTT. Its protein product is CASSRDGPNTGELFF.

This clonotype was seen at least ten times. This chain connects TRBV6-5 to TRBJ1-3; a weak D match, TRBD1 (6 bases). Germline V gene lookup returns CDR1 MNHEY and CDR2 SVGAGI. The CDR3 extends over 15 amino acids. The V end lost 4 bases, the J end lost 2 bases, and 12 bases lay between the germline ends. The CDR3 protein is CASSLQGLPGNTIYF. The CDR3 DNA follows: TGTGCCAGCAGTTTACAGGGATTGCCTGGAAACACCATATATTTT.

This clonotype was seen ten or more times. The CDR3 protein is CSARGAGGPISYEQYF. CDR3 bases: TGCAGTGCTAGAGGGGCGGGGGGGCCAATTTCCTACGAGCAGTACTTC. This sequence joins TRBV20-1 and TRBJ2-7, with TRBD2 matching 9 bases. Germline V CDR1 and CDR2: DFQATT, SNEGSKA (reference sequence). The V gene end was trimmed by 1 base and the J gene end by 1 base; junction bases not matched to a gene: 8. This CDR3 is built from 16 residues.

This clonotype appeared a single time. The CDR3 DNA sequence: TGTGCCAGCAGTCCTTACAGGGAGGACACTGAAGCTTTCTTT. Its protein product is CASSPYREDTEAFF. The rearrangement uses TRBV6-2 or TRBV6-3 and TRBJ1-1, with TRBD1 as a possible D gene (6 bases). Germline V gene sequence: CDR1 MNHEY, CDR2 SVGEGT. V was cut by 5 bases and J by 3 bases, with 13 bases left in between. This CDR3 comprises 14 residues.

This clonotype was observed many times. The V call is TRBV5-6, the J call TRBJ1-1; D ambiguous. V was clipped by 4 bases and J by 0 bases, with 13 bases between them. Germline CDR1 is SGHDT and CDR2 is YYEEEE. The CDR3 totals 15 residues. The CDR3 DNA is TGTGCCAGCAGCACCCTGGGCCGGATGAACACTGAAGCTTTCTTT. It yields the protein CASSTLGRMNTEAFF.

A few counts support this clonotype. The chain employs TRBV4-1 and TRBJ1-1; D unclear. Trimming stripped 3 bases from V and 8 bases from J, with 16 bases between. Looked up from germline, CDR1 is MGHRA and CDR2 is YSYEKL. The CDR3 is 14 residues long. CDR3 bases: TGCGCCAGCAGCCAGACCTCGGGTCCCTGGGAAGCTTTCTTT. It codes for CASSQTSGPWEAFF.

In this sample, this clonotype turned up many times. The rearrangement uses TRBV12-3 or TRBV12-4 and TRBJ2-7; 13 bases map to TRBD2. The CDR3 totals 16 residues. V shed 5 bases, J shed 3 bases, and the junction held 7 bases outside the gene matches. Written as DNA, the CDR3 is TGTGCCAGCAGTCAGTGGACTAGCGGGGGACACTACGAGCAGTACTTC. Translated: CASSQWTSGGHYEQYF.

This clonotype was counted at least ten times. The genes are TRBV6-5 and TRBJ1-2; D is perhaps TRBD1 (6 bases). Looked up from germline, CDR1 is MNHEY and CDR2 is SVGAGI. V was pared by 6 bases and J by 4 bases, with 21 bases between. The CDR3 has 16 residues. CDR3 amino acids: CASRIRHRADSYGYTF. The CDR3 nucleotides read TGTGCCAGCAGAATCCGTCACAGGGCGGACAGCTATGGCTACACCTTC.

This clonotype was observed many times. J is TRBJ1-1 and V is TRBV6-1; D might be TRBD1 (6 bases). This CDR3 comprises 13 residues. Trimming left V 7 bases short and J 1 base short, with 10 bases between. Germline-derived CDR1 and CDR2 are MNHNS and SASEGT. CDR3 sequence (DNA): TGTGCCAGCACCCGACAGGCGAACACTGAAGCTTTCTTT. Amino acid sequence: CASTRQANTEAFF.

Here the CDR3 DNA reads TGTGCCAGTAGTGTTGAGGATAACCAAGAGACCCAGTACTTC. This encodes CASSVEDNQETQYF. The chain carries TRBV19 and TRBJ2-5; D remains ambiguous. Germline V gene sequence: CDR1 LNHDA, CDR2 SQIVND (reference sequence). The CDR3 is 14 amino acids. V was pared by 5 bases and J by 0 bases, with 10 bases between.

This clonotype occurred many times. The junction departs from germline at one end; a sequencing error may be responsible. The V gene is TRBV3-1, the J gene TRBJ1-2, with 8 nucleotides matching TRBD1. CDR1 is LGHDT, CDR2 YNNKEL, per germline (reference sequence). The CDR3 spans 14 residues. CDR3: CASSQGQGAYGYTF. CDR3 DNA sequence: TGCGCCAGCAGCCAAGGGCAGGGGGCCTATGGCTACACCTTC.